The 11 T cell receptor beta chains given below trace back to one sample, sequenced in a study of shared clonotypes between healthy human individuals. The table came from immunoSEQ multiplex PCR; TCRdb's copy has only in-frame clones and leaves some out. The sample carries over 2,000,000 clones, over 85% recorded once. Terminally differentiated effector memory CD45RA+ cells were excluded from the naive CD8 cells, which were CD45RO-negative and positively selected for CCR7. The sequencing sample was made of naive CD8+ T cells from PBMCs. The receptors originated from a man between 18 and 35 years old in good health. Some clones in this sample may be carry-over from other donors' samples.

J is TRBJ2-2 and V is TRBV28; tentative D call: TRBD2 (6 bases). CDR1 and CDR2 (germline): MDHEN, SYDVKM. V was cut by 3 bases and J by 4 bases, with 12 bases left in between. This CDR3 has 15 residues. CDR3 protein: CASSLEGLSTGELFF. The CDR3 DNA reads as TGTGCCAGCAGTTTGGAGGGTTTGAGCACCGGGGAGCTGTTTTTT.

The CDR3 region has the DNA TGTGCCAGCAGCGTAGGGAACGCGGAGCAGTTCTTC. Protein product: CASSVGNAEQFF. This chain joins TRBV9 and TRBJ2-1, with D hard to call. V was pared by 0 bases and J by 10 bases, with 8 bases between. The CDR3 sequence is 12 residues long. Germline V CDR1 and CDR2: SGDLS, YYNGEE.

The chain recombines TRBV6-1 with TRBJ1-2; D may be TRBD1 (5 bases). V was trimmed by 0 bases and J by 8 bases, leaving 13 bases between them. CDR1 is MNHNS, CDR2 SASEGT, per germline. The length of the CDR3 is 14 residues. The CDR3 bases are TGTGCCAGCAGTGAAGCTGGCAGGGCTGACGGCTACACCTTC. This gives the protein CASSEAGRADGYTF.

The chain carries TRBV7-9 and TRBJ1-1, with TRBD1 matching over 9 bases. Trimming removed 5 bases from V and 4 bases from J; junction bases left unmatched: 8. The CDR3 sequence is 15 residues long. Per germline, CDR1 SEHNR and CDR2 FQNEAQ (reference sequence). The CDR3 reads CASSLTGTGSTEAFF. CDR3 sequence (DNA): TGTGCCAGCAGCCTCACCGGGACAGGGTCCACTGAAGCTTTCTTT.

The J gene is TRBJ2-5, the V gene TRBV27; TRBD2 agrees at 7 bases. The CDR3 contains 13 residues. V trimming: 6 bases; J trimming: 5 bases; junction bases outside the gene matches: 6. The V gene's germline CDR1 is MNHEY and CDR2 SMNVEV (reference sequence). The CDR3 loop reads CASRLRGVETQYF. The DNA for the CDR3 is TGTGCCAGCAGGCTTCGGGGGGTCGAGACCCAGTACTTC.

The chain combines TRBV18 with TRBJ1-2; no clear D. Germline assignment: CDR1 KGHSH and CDR2 LQKENI. V lost 3 bases and J 0 bases, leaving 11 bases between the germline ends. The CDR3 has 15 residues. The DNA for the CDR3 is TGTGCCAGCTCACCCCCCCCAGTTGCTAACTATGGCTACACCTTC. It specifies CASSPPPVANYGYTF.

V and J are TRBV11-2 and TRBJ2-1; tentative D call: TRBD2 (5 bases). Germline CDR1 reads SGHAT; CDR2 reads FQNNGV. The CDR3 consists of 17 residues. V was pared by 1 base and J by 4 bases, with 17 bases between. The CDR3 sequence: CASSLAVERVGYNEQFF. The DNA for the CDR3 is TGTGCCAGCAGCTTAGCCGTGGAGAGGGTAGGGTACAATGAGCAGTTCTTC.

The gene calls are TRBV7-9 and TRBJ2-5; TRBD1 might be the D (5 bases). Germline V gives CDR1 SEHNR, CDR2 FQNEAQ (reference sequence). With 1 base removed from V and 5 bases from J, the gap between germline ends came to 23 bases. The CDR3 loop spans 18 amino acids. CDR3 DNA sequence: TGTGCCAGCAGCTTAGGTCTACAGGTGCTTCCTAGGCGGGAGACCCAGTACTTC. As protein: CASSLGLQVLPRRETQYF.

The J gene is TRBJ2-1, the V gene TRBV14, with 9 bases matching TRBD2. With 4 bases clipped from V and 3 bases from J, the junction kept 4 bases outside the gene matches. This CDR3 has 15 residues. Germline loops: CDR1 SGHDN, CDR2 FVKESK. The CDR3, as DNA: TGTGCCAGCAGCCCTCTGACTAGCGGCTACAATGAGCAGTTCTTC. As protein: CASSPLTSGYNEQFF.

This chain uses TRBV6-5 with TRBJ2-1; 8 bases are shared with TRBD2. The trim removed 5 bases at V and 0 bases at J, leaving 3 bases unmatched. The CDR3 is 15 residues long. Germline assignment: CDR1 MNHEY and CDR2 SVGAGI. The CDR3 spells CASSKSGGSYNEQFF. As DNA, the CDR3 is TGTGCCAGCAGTAAGAGCGGGGGCTCCTACAATGAGCAGTTCTTC.

The V call is TRBV15, the J call TRBJ2-2; 10 nucleotides agree with TRBD2. J lost 6 bases, V lost 5 bases, and 12 bases had no gene match. This CDR3 comprises 17 residues. Germline-derived CDR1 and CDR2 are LNHNV and YYDKDF (reference sequence). The CDR3 region is CATSPTRLAGDAGELFF. The CDR3 coding sequence is TGTGCCACCAGCCCCACTCGGCTAGCGGGAGACGCCGGGGAGCTGTTTTTT.